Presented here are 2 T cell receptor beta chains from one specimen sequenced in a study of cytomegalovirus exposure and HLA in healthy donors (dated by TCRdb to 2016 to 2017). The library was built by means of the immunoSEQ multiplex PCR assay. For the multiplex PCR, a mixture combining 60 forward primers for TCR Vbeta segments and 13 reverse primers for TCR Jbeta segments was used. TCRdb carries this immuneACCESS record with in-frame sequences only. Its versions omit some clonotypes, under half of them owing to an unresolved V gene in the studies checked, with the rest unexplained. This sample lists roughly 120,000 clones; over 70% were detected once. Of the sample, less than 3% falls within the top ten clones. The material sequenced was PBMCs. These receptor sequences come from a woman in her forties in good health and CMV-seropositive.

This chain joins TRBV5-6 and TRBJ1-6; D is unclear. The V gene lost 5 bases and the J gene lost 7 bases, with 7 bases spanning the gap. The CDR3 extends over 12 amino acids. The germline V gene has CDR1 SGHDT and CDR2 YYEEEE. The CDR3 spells CASRTGNSPLHF. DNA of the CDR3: TGTGCCAGCAGGACTGGCAATTCACCCCTCCACTTT.

The CDR3 protein is CASSELGGRGFYEQYF. The CDR3 coding sequence is TGTGCCAGCAGTGAACTGGGCGGCAGGGGGTTCTACGAGCAGTACTTC. The chain couples TRBV6-1 to TRBJ2-7; 7 bases line up with TRBD1. Germline lookup yields CDR1 MNHNS and CDR2 SASEGT. This CDR3 is built from 16 residues. J gave up 3 bases and V 2 bases, and 10 bases lay outside the gene matches.